The clone carrying this T cell receptor (beta chain) occurred a few times. Its target is not known. The V gene's germline CDR1 is SGHTA and CDR2 FQGNSA. V dropped 5 bases and J dropped 2 bases, with 11 bases sitting between them. The CDR3 loop spans 14 amino acids. Via MiXCR, TCRdb re-called the reads, giving one row per CDR3 protein. The sample carries about 480,000 distinct CDR3 sequences, around a third recorded once. This record belongs to a study of T cell repertoires in cytomegalovirus infection. The overall study: It was the public TCR beta signatures that indicated both CMV infection and matching HLA type. Study findings and constraints: HLA-C-restricted CMV-specific TCR beta clonotypes prevailed in the ex vivo response. Carriers of CMV plus the relevant HLA were identified by cumulative public TCR beta family frequency.

The receptor was derived from a human donor in good health (CMV status not recorded). Some clones in this sample may be carry-over from other donors' samples. V is TRBV7-2 and J is TRBJ2-3; no clear D gene. The material sequenced was cultured PBMCs, taken from culture after CMV antigen stimulation. This chain's CDR3 is CASSPLRTTDTQYF. Here the CDR3 DNA reads TGTGCCAGCAGCCCGCTGAGGACCACAGATACGCAGTATTTT. Looking up the rest from reference TRBV7-2 and TRBJ2-3 gives the full variable domain: GAGVSQSPSNKVTEKGKDVELRCDPISGHTALYWYRQSLGQGLEFLIYFQGNSAPDKSGLPSDRFSAERTGGSVSTLTIQRTQQEDSAVYLCASSPLRTTDTQYFGPGTRLTVL.